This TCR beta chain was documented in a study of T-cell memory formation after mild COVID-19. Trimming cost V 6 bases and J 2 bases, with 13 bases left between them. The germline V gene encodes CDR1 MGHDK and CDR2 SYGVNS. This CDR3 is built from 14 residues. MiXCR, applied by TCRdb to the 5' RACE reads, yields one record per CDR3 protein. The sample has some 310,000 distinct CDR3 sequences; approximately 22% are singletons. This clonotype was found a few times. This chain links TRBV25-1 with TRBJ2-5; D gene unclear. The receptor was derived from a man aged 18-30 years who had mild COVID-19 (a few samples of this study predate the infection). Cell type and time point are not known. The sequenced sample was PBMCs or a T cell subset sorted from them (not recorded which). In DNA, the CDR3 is TGTGCCAGCAGCGCCCGGATAGAGCAAGAGACCCAGTACTTC. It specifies CASSARIEQETQYF.